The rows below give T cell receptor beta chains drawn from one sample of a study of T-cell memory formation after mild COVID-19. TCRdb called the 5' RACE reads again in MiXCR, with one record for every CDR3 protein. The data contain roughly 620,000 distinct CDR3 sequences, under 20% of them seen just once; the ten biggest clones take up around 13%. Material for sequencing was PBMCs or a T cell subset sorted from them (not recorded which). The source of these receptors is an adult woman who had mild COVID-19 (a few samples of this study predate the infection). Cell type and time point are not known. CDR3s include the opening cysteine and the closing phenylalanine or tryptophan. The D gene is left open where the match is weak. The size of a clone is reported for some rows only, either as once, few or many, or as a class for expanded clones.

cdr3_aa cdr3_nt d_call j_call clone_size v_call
CASSLQGRSEQYF TGTGCCAGCAGTCTGCAGGGTCGCTCCGAGCAGTACTTC NA TRBJ2-7 NA TRBV25-1
CSVVNKPFYEQYF TGCAGCGTTGTAAACAAGCCTTTCTACGAGCAGTACTTC NA TRBJ2-7 NA TRBV29-1
CASSPRLLAGGSFNEQYF TGTGCCAGCAGCCCAAGACTACTAGCGGGAGGATCTTTCAACGAGCAGTACTTC TRBD2 TRBJ2-7 NA TRBV4-2
CASSQGESAGYGYTF TGTGCCAGCAGCCAAGGAGAATCTGCTGGCTATGGCTACACCTTC NA TRBJ1-2 NA TRBV4-2
CASSSSDNVLTF TGTGCCAGCAGCTCTTCTGACAACGTCCTGACTTTC NA TRBJ2-6 few TRBV7-9
CASSLGLSGRPMDDTQYF TGCGCCAGCAGCTTGGGGTTGAGCGGGAGGCCTATGGATGATACGCAGTATTTT TRBD2 TRBJ2-3 few TRBV5-1
CAISPVDGAEYGYEQFF TGTGCCATCAGTCCGGTCGACGGAGCCGAGTATGGGTATGAGCAGTTCTTC NA TRBJ2-1 NA TRBV10-3
CSASQRGQSTDTQYF TGCAGTGCTAGTCAAAGGGGACAGTCCACAGATACGCAGTATTTT TRBD1 TRBJ2-3 few TRBV20-1
CASSLQAARQPQHF TGTGCCAGCAGTTTACAAGCAGCGCGGCAGCCCCAGCATTTT NA TRBJ1-5 NA TRBV27
CASGWTRDYGYTF TGTGCCAGCGGCTGGACTCGGGACTATGGCTACACCTTC NA TRBJ1-2 NA TRBV7-9
CASSFLKAGHYGYTF TGTGCCAGCAGCTTTCTCAAGGCTGGGCACTATGGCTACACCTTC NA TRBJ1-2 few TRBV7-2
CASSSTYELAGSNEQFF TGTGCCAGCAGCTCGACTTACGAACTAGCGGGGAGCAATGAGCAGTTCTTC TRBD2 TRBJ2-1 few TRBV5-5
CASATGVQETQYF TGTGCCAGCGCTACGGGAGTACAAGAGACCCAGTACTTC NA TRBJ2-5 NA TRBV4-2
CASGRGYNEQFF TGTGCCAGTGGCCGGGGGTACAATGAGCAGTTCTTC NA TRBJ2-1 many TRBV27
CASSSGGITEQFF TGTGCCAGTAGTTCGGGGGGGATAACTGAGCAGTTCTTC TRBD2 TRBJ2-1 few TRBV19
CASSPLGQVTAYEQYF TGTGCCAGCTCACCACTCGGCCAGGTAACAGCCTACGAGCAGTACTTC NA TRBJ2-7 few TRBV18